The TCR beta chain described here comes from a study of blood T cell repertoires in COVID-19. Across the whole study: T cells, B-cell-depleted T cells, or PBMCs provided the cDNA or gDNA that served as material.

The ends were cut back, 7 bases at V and 0 bases at J, with 14 bases in the middle. This CDR3 contains 15 residues. Germline values: CDR1 MDHEN, CDR2 SYDVKM. Authors' analysis steps: Reference gene primer amplification in the assay estimated nucleated cell counts. The table came from immunoSEQ multiplex PCR; TCRdb's copy has only in-frame clones and leaves some out. That table gives V, J and clone size, and the DNA gave D and trimming. Of 450,000 to 500,000 clones listed, 75% to 90% are singletons. The chain combines TRBV28 with TRBJ2-3; D remains unclear. This TCR was recovered from a human donor in a cohort sampled during active COVID-19. The sample comprised peripheral blood. The DNA of the CDR3 is TGTGCCAGCACCCGTCGAACAGTTAGCACAGATACGCAGTATTTT. The encoded protein is CASTRRTVSTDTQYF.